This paragraph covers one TCR beta chain sequence. The data derive from a study of technical replicates of blood from a few donors. The protocol was immunoSEQ multiplex PCR, while the TCRdb copy is restricted to in-frame clones and leaves out a portion. Of around 75,000 clones listed, just over 90% are singletons. The CDR3 length is 13 residues. Looked up from germline, CDR1 is SGHDT and CDR2 is YYEEEE. V was trimmed by 0 bases and J by 10 bases, leaving 11 bases between them. The TCR originated in a human donor in good health. Source material: T cells isolated from PBMCs. The chain uses TRBV5-6 and TRBJ2-1, with D tentatively TRBD2 (6 bases). This CDR3 reads CASSLVGTFEQFF. DNA for the CDR3: TGTGCCAGCAGCTTGGTAGGGACTTTCGAGCAGTTCTTC.